This TCR beta chain was captured in a study of cytomegalovirus exposure and HLA in healthy donors. The PCR employed 60 Vbeta primers together with 13 Jbeta primers. Data came from immunoSEQ multiplex PCR; TCRdb stores just in-frame clones and leaves some out. The sample yields roughly 150,000 clones, roughly 80% seen once. This clone was counted a single time. As yet, its antigen is unknown. Whole-study findings and limits: Researchers reported in a later analysis that a missense DCLRE1C variant was tied to TCR beta V- and J-gene trimming.

The CDR3 totals 15 residues. The germline gives CDR1 SGHRS, CDR2 YFSETQ. Trimming took 4 bases from V and 3 from J, leaving 13 bases between them. Sequenced: PBMCs. This sequence joins TRBV5-1 and TRBJ2-2; a weak D match, TRBD1 (6 bases). This receptor was obtained from a man aged 50 to 59 in good health and CMV-seropositive. CDR3 nucleotides: TGCGCCAGCAGCCCCCGGGACACACACACCGGGGAGCTGTTTTTT. It translates to CASSPRDTHTGELFF.